The rows below give T cell receptor beta chains drawn from one sample of a study of T cell repertoires in cytomegalovirus infection. In TCRdb, the reads were re-called with MiXCR into one record per CDR3 protein. The table shows some 940,000 distinct CDR3 sequences, with roughly 31% occurring only once. Their antigen targets remain unknown. This material consisted of cultured CD8+ T cells from PBMCs, taken from culture after CMV antigen stimulation. All receptors derive from a human donor in good health (CMV status not recorded). Some clones in this sample may be carry-over from other donors' samples. Each CDR3 is given with its conserved first and last residue. D genes are given only for firm matches. Clone size, where shown, is once, few, many, or a class for clones that have expanded.

size,J,V,D,CDR3,DNA
few,TRBJ2-3,TRBV6-1,TRBD2,CASSEVAGVTDTQYF,TGTGCCAGCAGTGAAGTAGCGGGGGTCACAGATACGCAGTATTTT
few,TRBJ2-4,TRBV24-1,.,CATSDLNIQYF,TGTGCCACCAGTGACCTGAACATTCAGTACTTC
.,TRBJ2-1,TRBV10-3,.,CAISDPRRGADNEQFF,TGTGCCATCAGTGACCCCCGGAGGGGGGCTGACAATGAGCAGTTCTTC
once,TRBJ2-1,TRBV20-1,.,CSARGLEKANEQFF,TGCAGTGCTAGGGGACTTGAGAAGGCAAATGAGCAGTTCTTC
few,TRBJ1-5,TRBV6-2/TRBV6-3,.,CASSHSTAGSQPQHF,TGTGCCAGCAGTCATTCCACAGCGGGGAGTCAGCCCCAGCATTTT
.,TRBJ2-7,TRBV4-2,TRBD2,CASSQEERGASYEQYF,TGTGCCAGCAGCCAAGAGGAGCGGGGGGCCTCCTACGAGCAGTACTTC
.,TRBJ2-1,TRBV12-3/TRBV12-4,TRBD1,CASSFHPQGVYNEQFF,TGTGCCAGCAGTTTCCATCCACAGGGGGTTTACAATGAGCAGTTCTTC
few,TRBJ1-1,TRBV6-2/TRBV6-3,.,CASSYEGILVAFF,TGTGCCAGCAGTTACGAGGGCATTCTCGTGGCTTTCTTT
.,TRBJ2-1,TRBV28,TRBD2,CASSFRAGGGNEQFF,TGTGCCAGCAGTTTCCGAGCGGGGGGGGGTAATGAGCAGTTCTTC
.,TRBJ2-1,TRBV5-8,TRBD2,CASSLPKAGGPYNEQFF,TGTGCCAGCAGCTTGCCAAAAGCGGGGGGGCCTTACAATGAGCAGTTCTTC
few,TRBJ1-6,TRBV6-5,.,CASSSPDDSPLHF,TGTGCCAGCAGTTCTCCGGACGATTCACCCCTCCACTTT
.,TRBJ2-7,TRBV11-2,.,CASTSSSRSYEQYF,TGTGCCAGCACCTCCTCAAGTAGATCCTACGAGCAGTACTTC
.,TRBJ1-1,TRBV19,.,CASSRDGTLNTEAFF,TGTGCCAGTAGCCGGGACGGCACCCTGAACACTGAAGCTTTCTTT
.,TRBJ1-1,TRBV28,.,CASSFAFMRSTEAFF,TGTGCCAGCAGTTTCGCTTTTATGAGGTCCACTGAAGCTTTCTTT
.,TRBJ2-1,TRBV10-3,TRBD1,CAVGTGSYNEQFF,TGTGCCGTCGGGACAGGGTCCTACAATGAGCAGTTCTTC
.,TRBJ1-1,TRBV6-2/TRBV6-3,.,CASSYSLTGATEAFF,TGTGCCAGCAGTTACTCCTTGACTGGAGCCACTGAAGCTTTCTTT
.,TRBJ1-1,TRBV5-6,.,CASSFIRNRVVEAFF,TGTGCCAGCAGCTTCATTCGGAACAGGGTGGTTGAAGCTTTCTTT
few,TRBJ1-2,TRBV27,.,CASSLAGFWGYTF,TGTGCCAGCAGTTTAGCGGGATTTTGGGGCTACACCTTC
.,TRBJ2-5,TRBV20-1,.,CSARESPRQETQYF,TGCAGTGCTAGAGAATCCCCGCGCCAAGAGACCCAGTACTTC
.,TRBJ2-1,TRBV5-4,TRBD2,CASRVTSGGAHEQFF,TGTGCCAGCAGAGTGACTAGCGGGGGGGCACATGAGCAGTTCTTC
.,TRBJ1-4,TRBV28,.,CASTPYDRFNEKLFF,TGTGCCAGCACTCCCTACGACAGATTCAATGAAAAACTGTTTTTT
many,TRBJ1-1,TRBV7-9,TRBD1,CASSALIQGGGTEAFF,TGTGCCAGCAGCGCACTCATACAGGGGGGCGGCACTGAAGCTTTCTTT
.,TRBJ2-5,TRBV19,.,CASSITHYGGQETQYF,TGTGCCAGTAGTATAACCCATTACGGCGGCCAAGAGACCCAGTACTTC
.,TRBJ2-2,TRBV6-5,.,CANSRVNTGELFF,TGTGCCAACAGCAGGGTGAACACCGGGGAGCTGTTTTTT
many,TRBJ2-1,TRBV7-8,.,CASKGSGTYNEQFF,TGTGCCAGCAAGGGATCCGGGACCTACAATGAGCAGTTCTTC
.,TRBJ1-1,TRBV24-1,.,CATPRQSNTEAFF,TGTGCCACTCCTAGACAGTCGAACACTGAAGCTTTCTTT
.,TRBJ2-5,TRBV19,.,CATTRGLGSGKETQYF,TGTGCCACTACCAGGGGCTTGGGGTCGGGCAAAGAGACCCAGTACTTC
.,TRBJ2-2,TRBV12-3/TRBV12-4,TRBD1,CASSLYRDRDNGELFF,TGTGCCAGCAGCCTGTACCGGGACAGGGATAACGGGGAGCTGTTTTTT
.,TRBJ2-7,TRBV6-5,.,CASSYQVGTNEQYF,TGTGCCAGCAGTTACCAAGTAGGGACAAACGAGCAGTACTTC
.,TRBJ2-3,TRBV5-6,.,CASSLGGRERTQYF,TGTGCCAGCAGCTTGGGAGGACGGGAACGTACGCAGTATTTT
few,TRBJ2-1,TRBV4-1,TRBD2,CASSHPSGGTSSYNEQFF,TGCGCCAGCAGCCATCCTAGCGGGGGGACTAGCTCCTACAATGAGCAGTTCTTC
few,TRBJ2-1,TRBV7-6,TRBD1,CASNRDRGLKNEQFF,TGTGCCAGTAATCGGGACAGGGGCTTAAAGAATGAGCAGTTCTTC